This T cell receptor (beta chain) was recovered during a study of TIL therapy for anti-PD-1-resistant metastatic lung cancer. Study background: Tumors were harvested before any PD-1/PD-L1 blockade. Most patients had lung adenocarcinoma.

The time point was: pre-treatment sample, taken before nivolumab and TIL therapy. Trimming pared 2 bases from V and 0 bases from J, leaving 11 bases between. Germline CDR1 and CDR2: MDHEN and SYDVKM. The CDR3 has 16 amino acids. Notes on this clone: As yet, its antigen is unknown.

This was the immunoSEQ v3 assay. TCRdb keeps only in-frame clones here, not all; method: immunoSEQ multiplex PCR. The data contain around 59,000 clones, around 68% of them singletons. Study conclusions and caveats: This highly selected cohort may not generalize to typical lung cancer patients.

The source material was blood, sampled at baseline. This TCR came from a person aged 25-85 years with non-small cell lung cancer. J is TRBJ1-3 and V is TRBV28; the D is unclear. Here the CDR3 reads CASSLEGSYSGNTIYF. The CDR3 nucleotides read TGTGCCAGCAGTTTAGAGGGTTCCTACTCTGGAAACACCATATATTTT.